Listed here are 26 T cell receptor beta chains from one sample, sequenced in a study of cytomegalovirus exposure and HLA in healthy donors. Vbeta (60) and Jbeta (13) primers were used in the PCR. The assay was immunoSEQ multiplex PCR, and TCRdb's table has in-frame clones only and misses some. The sample contains around 180,000 clones, about four fifths of which appear only once. Sequencing input: PBMCs. These TCRs come from a man younger than 35 in good health and CMV-seronegative.

This clone was seen only a few times. The chain links TRBV28 to TRBJ1-4; weak D call: TRBD1 (6 bases). V gave up 5 bases and J gave up 5 bases, with 12 bases separating them. This CDR3 is built from 14 residues. CDR1 and CDR2 from the germline V gene are MDHEN and SYDVKM. The CDR3 reads CASSTGFFNEKLFF. In DNA, the CDR3 is TGTGCCAGCAGTACAGGGTTTTTCAATGAAAAACTGTTTTTT. Full variable domain (remainder filled in from reference TRBV28 and TRBJ1-4): DVKVTQSSRYLVKRTGEKVFLECVQDMDHENMFWYRQDPGLGLRLIYFSYDVKMKEKGDIPEGYSVSREKKERFSLILESASTNQTSMYLCASSTGFFNEKLFFGSGTQLSVL.

The chain uses TRBV28 and TRBJ1-5; D call uncertain. V shed 8 bases and J shed 3 bases, with 14 bases lying between them. Per the germline V gene, CDR1 is MDHEN and CDR2 is SYDVKM. The CDR3 spans 14 residues. The CDR3 nucleotides read TGTGCCAGCCAGGCCCAGGTACTCAATCAGCCCCAGCATTTT. This codes for CASQAQVLNQPQHF.

V and J are TRBV9 and TRBJ1-5; D is uncertain. V lost 0 bases and J 2 bases, leaving 9 bases between the germline ends. The CDR3 covers 15 residues. Germline CDR1 and CDR2: SGDLS and YYNGEE. The CDR3 coding sequence is TGTGCCAGCAGCGTAGGTGGAGGGCGCAATCAGCCCCAGCATTTT. Amino acids: CASSVGGGRNQPQHF.

The CDR3 DNA reads as TGTGCCAGCAGTCCGCCCGGGGATCAGCCCCAGCATTTT. Protein sequence: CASSPPGDQPQHF. V and J are TRBV6-5 and TRBJ1-5, with D unclear. Trimming cost V 5 bases and J 5 bases, with 10 bases left between them. This CDR3 has 13 residues. The V gene's germline CDR1 is MNHEY and CDR2 SVGAGI.

The table lists this clone with a count of one. One end of the junction is discordant with germline, which a read error may explain. This CDR3 reads CASSFGTGGLETQYF. The CDR3 nucleotides read TGTGCTAGCAGCTTCGGGACAGGGGGCTTGGAGACCCAGTACTTC. This chain uses TRBV7-7 with TRBJ2-5, with TRBD1 matching over 12 bases. The CDR3 length is 15 residues. In germline, CDR1 is SSHAT, CDR2 FNYEAQ (reference sequence).

V gene TRBV27 combines with J gene TRBJ1-2, with D perhaps matching TRBD1 (5 bases). The CDR3 extends over 13 amino acids. V gave up 0 bases and J gave up 8 bases, with 10 bases separating them. Germline V gene data show CDR1 as MNHEY and CDR2 as SMNVEV (reference sequence). CDR3 nucleotides: TGTGCCAGCAGTTTATCCCAGGGTGACGGCTACACCTTC. As protein: CASSLSQGDGYTF.

The table lists this clone with a count of one. CDR3 nucleotide sequence: TGTGCCAGCAGCTCTGGAGAAACCTTTTACGAGCAGTACTTC. This gives the protein CASSSGETFYEQYF. The chain links TRBV11-2 to TRBJ2-7; D call uncertain. Trimming left V 4 bases short and J 4 bases short, with 14 bases between. The CDR3 length is 14 residues. CDR1 and CDR2 from the germline V gene are SGHAT and FQNNGV. Based on the CDR3 plus reference TRBV11-2 and TRBJ2-7, the full variable domain is EAGVAQSPRYKIIEKRQSVAFWCNPISGHATLYWYQQILGQGPKLLIQFQNNGVVDDSQLPKDRFSAERLKGVDSTLKIQPAKLEDSAVYLCASSSGETFYEQYFGPGTRLTVT.

CDR3 region: CASSFQGDNTEAFF. In DNA, the CDR3 is TGCGCCAGCAGCTTCCAGGGGGATAACACTGAAGCTTTCTTT. This chain connects TRBV5-1 to TRBJ1-1; TRBD1 matches 7 bases. Per germline, CDR1 SGHRS and CDR2 YFSETQ. Germline trimming cut 2 bases from V and 2 bases from J; bases unmatched to any gene: 3. This CDR3 region has 14 residues.

The V gene is TRBV5-6, the J gene TRBJ1-2; D unresolved. The germline V gene has CDR1 SGHDT and CDR2 YYEEEE. V was cut by 1 base and J by 2 bases, with 9 bases left in between. CDR3 length equals 14 residues. The CDR3 coding sequence is TGTGCCAGCAGCTTGCGGGGAAGCAACTATGGCTACACCTTC. This sequence encodes CASSLRGSNYGYTF. The whole variable domain, remainder taken from reference TRBV5-6 and TRBJ1-2, is DAGVTQSPTHLIKTRGQQVTLRCSPKSGHDTVSWYQQALGQGPQFIFQYYEEEERQRGNFPDRFSGHQFPNYSSELNVNALLLGDSALYLCASSLRGSNYGYTFGSGTRLTVV.

This rearrangement joins TRBV7-2 to TRBJ2-7; D may be TRBD2 (5 bases). CDR1 SGHTA and CDR2 FQGNSA come from the germline V gene. This CDR3 region has 15 residues. Trimming shortened V by 3 bases and J by 5 bases, and 17 bases separated the two germline ends. The CDR3 region has the DNA TGTGCCAGCAGCTTCGGCCCTCGGGAACCCCACGAGCAGTACTTC. Amino acids: CASSFGPREPHEQYF.

This clone has a single count. At one end, the junction sequence differs from germline, possibly due to a read error. Within the sample, other DNA sequences also encode this same CDR3. The chain uses TRBV4-1 and TRBJ1-4, with a possible D match to TRBD1 (6 bases). The germline V gene encodes CDR1 MGHRA and CDR2 YSYEKL. The CDR3 is 16 residues long. CDR3 DNA sequence: TGCGCCAGCAGCCTTTCCCTTCAGGGGTCGAATGGAAAACTGTTTTTT. Translated, it gives CASSLSLQGSNGKLFF.

The chain recombines TRBV4-2 with TRBJ2-7, with D possibly TRBD2 on 7 matching bases. Trimming took 5 bases from V and 4 from J, leaving 18 bases between them. The germline V gene encodes CDR1 LGHNA and CDR2 YNFKEQ. The CDR3 extends over 15 amino acids. The CDR3 DNA is TGTGCCAGCAGCGAGTTGCGAGGGGGAGGGTACGAGCAGTACTTC. Translating gives CASSELRGGGYEQYF.

This clone has just a few counts. This chain uses TRBV5-6 with TRBJ1-5; 9 bases agree with TRBD1. The CDR3 runs 18 residues. The germline CDR1 and CDR2 sequences are SGHDT and YYEEEE. The V and J ends lost 4 bases and 2 bases, in that order; junction bases with no gene match: 13. This CDR3 is CASSTTTGGSWGNQPQHF. The CDR3 coding sequence is TGTGCCAGCAGCACCACGACAGGGGGATCTTGGGGCAATCAGCCCCAGCATTTT. The whole variable domain, filled in from reference TRBV5-6 and TRBJ1-5, reads DAGVTQSPTHLIKTRGQQVTLRCSPKSGHDTVSWYQQALGQGPQFIFQYYEEEERQRGNFPDRFSGHQFPNYSSELNVNALLLGDSALYLCASSTTTGGSWGNQPQHFGDGTRLSIL.

In this sample, this clone turned up a few times. The gene calls are TRBV4-1 and TRBJ2-1; no reliable D call. This CDR3 is 14 amino acids long. The germline V gene has CDR1 MGHRA and CDR2 YSYEKL. Trimming stripped 2 bases from V and 6 bases from J, with 11 bases between. The CDR3 region has the DNA TGCGCCAGCAGCCAATCGGTCGGGTTCAATGAGCAGTTCTTC. It translates to CASSQSVGFNEQFF.

This chain uses TRBV9 with TRBJ2-5; tentatively, D is TRBD2 (5 bases). This CDR3 spans 14 amino acids. V lost 2 bases, J lost 4 bases, and 12 bases lay in between. Germline CDR1 SGDLS, CDR2 YYNGEE. CDR3 protein: CASSVLGEGETQYF. The CDR3 DNA reads as TGTGCCAGCAGCGTTCTGGGAGAGGGAGAGACCCAGTACTTC.

This clone was seen more than once but under ten times. This chain joins TRBV9 and TRBJ2-7; TRBD2 matches 9 bases. V was clipped by 0 bases and J by 7 bases; unmatched bases: 8. CDR1 and CDR2 (germline): SGDLS, YYNGEE. CDR3 length equals 15 residues. The CDR3 reads CASSVEGGLAGEQYF. Written as DNA, the CDR3 is TGTGCCAGCAGCGTAGAGGGGGGACTAGCAGGAGAGCAGTACTTC.

The rearrangement joins TRBV10-3 to TRBJ2-7, with TRBD1 matching over 10 bases. Germline-derived CDR1 and CDR2 are ENHRY and SYGVKD. This CDR3 contains 15 residues. With 6 bases clipped from V and 2 bases from J, the junction kept 7 bases outside the gene matches. The CDR3 is CAIRPSGTGAYEQYF. DNA of the CDR3: TGTGCCATCAGACCCTCCGGGACAGGGGCCTACGAGCAGTACTTC.

The chain links TRBV28 to TRBJ2-1, with 13 nucleotides matching TRBD2. Germline V CDR1 and CDR2: MDHEN, SYDVKM. With 7 bases clipped from V and 7 bases from J, the junction kept 10 bases outside the gene matches. The CDR3 sequence is 16 residues long. DNA of the CDR3: TGTGCCAGCATACTAGCGGGAGGGCCTGTAGGGAATGAGCAGTTCTTC. It encodes CASILAGGPVGNEQFF.

The chain couples TRBV5-8 to TRBJ2-2, with D possibly matching TRBD1 (5 bases). Per the germline V gene, CDR1 is SGHTS and CDR2 is YDEGEE. V was trimmed by 4 bases and J by 5 bases, leaving 12 bases between them. The CDR3 length is 14 residues. The CDR3 spells CASSGRVGTGELFF. DNA for the CDR3: TGTGCCAGCAGCGGCAGGGTTGGAACCGGGGAGCTGTTTTTT.

V gene TRBV7-9 combines with J gene TRBJ1-4; 7 nucleotides agree with TRBD1. Germline values: CDR1 SEHNR, CDR2 FQNEAQ (reference sequence). The ends lost 3 bases at V and 5 bases at J; junction bases unmatched: 3. The CDR3 has 14 amino acids. CDR3 nucleotide sequence: TGTGCCAGCAGCTTCGCAGGGGGGAATGAAAAACTGTTTTTT. Translated: CASSFAGGNEKLFF.

V gene TRBV20-1 combines with J gene TRBJ1-1, with D uncertain. Trimming pared 7 bases from V and 11 bases from J, leaving 17 bases between. CDR3 length: 11 residues. The V gene's germline CDR1 is DFQATT and CDR2 SNEGSKA (reference sequence). This CDR3 is CSVKPNSLAFF. CDR3 bases: TGCAGTGTAAAGCCCAATAGTCTCGCTTTCTTT.

This clone was counted once. This chain links TRBV6-5 with TRBJ2-1; D not certain. This CDR3 is built from 11 residues. Per the germline V gene, CDR1 is MNHEY and CDR2 is SVGAGI. V lost 8 bases, J lost 7 bases, and 9 bases lay in between. The CDR3 bases are TGTGCCAGCTCCGGTATGAATGAGCAGTTCTTC. Residues: CASSGMNEQFF.

The chain links TRBV30 to TRBJ2-5, with D unresolved. The CDR3 is made up of 13 amino acids. CDR1 and CDR2 (germline): GTSNPN, SVGIG (reference sequence). V lost 3 bases to trimming and J lost 4 bases, with 12 bases between them. The CDR3 loop is CAWSGSYGETQYF. CDR3 coding DNA: TGTGCCTGGAGCGGTAGTTATGGAGAGACCCAGTACTTC.

The V call is TRBV5-5, the J call TRBJ1-1, with 7 bases that match TRBD1. The CDR3 loop spans 12 amino acids. CDR1 is SGHKS and CDR2 is YYEKEE in the germline V gene (reference sequence). V dropped 2 bases and J dropped 11; count of bases not matched to a gene: 6. This CDR3 reads CASSLQDRAAFF. DNA for the CDR3: TGTGCCAGCAGCTTACAAGACAGGGCTGCTTTCTTT.

This rearrangement joins TRBV2 to TRBJ1-1; D ambiguous. Germline CDR1 and CDR2: SNHLY and FYNNEI. V dropped 7 bases and J dropped 5 bases, with 17 bases sitting between them. This CDR3 has 14 residues. CDR3 DNA sequence: TGTGCCAGCAATCGAAAGACTGGCGGGACTGAAGCTTTCTTT. It specifies CASNRKTGGTEAFF.

This chain joins TRBV30 and TRBJ2-3; 7 bases fit TRBD1. Losses at the gene ends were 5 bases for V and 3 bases for J; bases not matched to a gene: 8. CDR1 and CDR2 (germline): GTSNPN, SVGIG (reference sequence). CDR3 length equals 14 residues. The CDR3 DNA follows: TGTGCCTGGTCCCAGGGGGTGGGGACAGATACGCAGTATTTT. The encoded protein is CAWSQGVGTDTQYF.